This record looks at one TCR beta chain sequence and its context. Its target is unknown. TCRdb keeps only in-frame clones here, not all; method: immunoSEQ multiplex PCR. Seen here are tens of thousands of clones, around 60% observed once, and the top ten hold approximately 20%. About 1.9 micrograms of genomic DNA (from cryopreserved PBMCs) were used for TCR beta libraries. These data come from a study of cytotoxic CD8 clonotypes in ibrutinib-treated CLL. Looking at the study overall: It was after a median 12 months of treatment, range 6 to 36, that response samples were taken.

Study findings and constraints: Rare overall, public clonotypes shrank or held steady under therapy.

The length of the CDR3 is 16 residues. The V end lost 0 bases, the J end lost 10 bases, and 21 bases lay between the germline ends. Germline V gene lookup returns CDR1 MNHEY and CDR2 SVGAGI. The sample here was PBMCs, taken after 24 months of ibrutinib treatment. V gene TRBV6-5 combines with J gene TRBJ1-1; D is possibly TRBD1 (6 bases). The receptor was derived from a human donor with chronic lymphocytic leukemia. Written as DNA, the CDR3 is TGTGCCAGCAGTTACTCGTCCTTCGAGGGGGGGGGCCGAGCTTTCTTT. This sequence encodes CASSYSSFEGGGRAFF.